The 25 T cell receptor beta chains in this list originate from one sample, sequenced in a study of T cells in Graves' hyperthyroidism and ophthalmopathy. Regions amplified from RNA transcripts were the TCR beta CDR3 regions. First-round RT-PCR with HTBI primers amplified the TCR CDR3 region. A single record per CDR3 protein comes from TCRdb applying MiXCR to the multiplex PCR reads. The profile covers 490,000 or so distinct CDR3 sequences, with approximately 23% appearing a single time and about half taken by the ten largest. The sequenced material came from blood. The receptors stem from a woman in her 70s with Graves' ophthalmopathy.

This rearrangement joins TRBV20-1 to TRBJ2-7; D is uncertain. CDR3 length equals 11 residues. Trimming took 5 bases from V and 3 from J, leaving 8 bases between them. Per the germline V gene, CDR1 is DFQATT and CDR2 is SNEGSKA (reference sequence). The CDR3 is CSALAFYEQYF. The CDR3 DNA sequence: TGCAGTGCTCTTGCCTTCTACGAGCAGTACTTC.

This clonotype was observed a handful of times. The J gene is TRBJ2-2, the V gene TRBV30; D ambiguous. The CDR3 runs 13 residues. Trimming stripped 1 base from V and 3 bases from J, with 6 bases between. Germline CDR1 GTSNPN, CDR2 SVGIG (reference sequence). The CDR3, as DNA: TGTGCCTGGAGTGCTCTCGACACCGGGGAGCTGTTTTTT. Translated: CAWSALDTGELFF.

There are many counts of this clonotype. The gene calls are TRBV28 and TRBJ2-7, with a tentative D call TRBD1 (5 bases). The CDR3 extends over 14 amino acids. V shed 2 bases and J shed 3 bases, with 11 bases lying between them. CDR1 is MDHEN, CDR2 SYDVKM, per germline. The CDR3 protein is CASSLRGGFYEQYF. The CDR3 coding sequence is TGTGCCAGCAGTTTAAGGGGCGGTTTCTACGAGCAGTACTTC.

In this sample, this clonotype turned up a few times. The chain is built from TRBV7-2 and TRBJ2-3; weak D call: TRBD2 (5 bases). V was clipped by 2 bases and J by 0 bases, with 12 bases between them. The CDR3 runs 16 residues. Germline assignment: CDR1 SGHTA and CDR2 FQGNSA. The CDR3 reads CASSLTAGASTDTQYF. CDR3 sequence (DNA): TGTGCCAGCAGCTTAACGGCGGGCGCTAGCACAGATACGCAGTATTTT.

Only a few counts were recorded for this clonotype. The chain employs TRBV6-5 and TRBJ1-4; 7 bases map to TRBD1. The J segment lost 2 bases and the V segment lost 2 bases, leaving 8 bases of the junction unmatched. The CDR3 is 17 amino acids. Germline V gene data show CDR1 as MNHEY and CDR2 as SVGAGI. The CDR3 sequence: CASSYDQGGGTNEKLFF. CDR3 nucleotides: TGTGCCAGCAGTTACGATCAGGGGGGGGGGACTAATGAAAAACTGTTTTTT.

In the case of this clonotype: One junction end does not reproduce the germline sequence, and a read error may be involved. This sequence joins TRBV5-1 and TRBJ1-4, with TRBD1 matching 7 bases. This CDR3 contains 14 residues. Germline values: CDR1 SGHRS, CDR2 YFSETQ. CDR3 coding DNA: TGTGCCAGCAGTTTTCAGGGGGCTAATGAAAAACTGTTTTTT. This sequence encodes CASSFQGANEKLFF.

The rearrangement uses TRBV24-1 and TRBJ2-1; 12 bases map to TRBD2. The length of the CDR3 is 14 residues. Germline lookup yields CDR1 KGHDR and CDR2 SFDVKD. Trimming took 9 bases from V and 3 from J; bases not matched to a gene: 2. CDR3 sequence reads: CATGLAGLYNEQFF. The CDR3 DNA is TGTGCCACCGGACTAGCGGGACTCTACAATGAGCAGTTCTTC.

On this clonotype: A much larger clone differs by one base, so this may be a read error. This sequence joins TRBV2 and TRBJ2-5, with a weak D call TRBD2 (6 bases). V lost 8 bases and J lost 5, with 15 bases in between. CDR3 size: 13 residues. CDR1 and CDR2 from the germline V gene are SNHLY and FYNNEI. The CDR3 bases are TGTGCCAGCGCCCAGTGGGAGGTGGAGACCCAGTACTTC. Protein product: CASAQWEVETQYF.

A few counts support this clonotype. This chain links TRBV9 with TRBJ1-6, with D unresolved. CDR3 length equals 13 residues. Germline V CDR1 and CDR2: SGDLS, YYNGEE. V lost 0 bases, J lost 8 bases, and 6 bases lay in between. CDR3: CASSVVGDSPLHF. CDR3 nucleotide sequence: TGTGCCAGCAGCGTAGTGGGCGATTCACCCCTCCACTTT.

This clonotype has a count of ten or more. The chain carries TRBV2 and TRBJ1-2; TRBD1 is a possible D gene (6 bases). The V gene's germline CDR1 is SNHLY and CDR2 FYNNEI. CDR3 length equals 13 residues. The V gene lost 2 bases and the J gene lost 6 bases, with 10 bases spanning the gap. CDR3 loop: CASSEFDRNGYTF. The CDR3 DNA follows: TGTGCCAGCAGTGAATTCGACAGGAATGGCTACACCTTC.

This clonotype was counted many times. The rearrangement joins TRBV29-1 to TRBJ2-1; D perhaps matches TRBD2 (7 bases). This CDR3 comprises 17 residues. Germline assignment: CDR1 SQVTM and CDR2 ANQGSEA. With 6 bases removed from V and 5 bases from J, the gap between germline ends came to 26 bases. This CDR3 reads CSVDNPGGGRVHNEQFF. Written as DNA, the CDR3 is TGCAGCGTCGATAATCCCGGGGGCGGGAGAGTGCACAATGAGCAGTTCTTC.

The chain links TRBV11-2 to TRBJ2-1; D may be TRBD1 (5 bases). The germline gives CDR1 SGHAT, CDR2 FQNNGV. V gave up 5 bases and J gave up 3 bases, with 20 bases separating them. The CDR3 consists of 17 residues. Written as DNA, the CDR3 is TGTGCCAGCAGCCCAAACACAGGAATGGGGATCTACAATGAGCAGTTCTTC. The encoded protein is CASSPNTGMGIYNEQFF. Variable domain in full (rest from reference TRBV11-2 and TRBJ2-1): EAGVAQSPRYKIIEKRQSVAFWCNPISGHATLYWYQQILGQGPKLLIQFQNNGVVDDSQLPKDRFSAERLKGVDSTLKIQPAKLEDSAVYLCASSPNTGMGIYNEQFFGPGTRLTVL.

A word on this clonotype: This may be a read error: a much more frequent sequence differs by one nucleotide. The gene calls are TRBV12-3 or TRBV12-4 and TRBJ2-1, with 12 positions matching TRBD2. The V and J ends lost 2 bases and 6 bases, in that order; junction bases with no gene match: 8. CDR3 length: 17 amino acids. In nucleotides, the CDR3 is TGTGCCAGCAGTTTATGGGGAATGGGACTAGCGGGCAATGAGCAGTTCTTC. It is translated as CASSLWGMGLAGNEQFF.

The V and J genes are TRBV3-1 and TRBJ1-5; D is possibly TRBD1 (5 bases). The CDR3 has 16 amino acids. From germline, CDR1 is LGHDT and CDR2 YNNKEL (reference sequence). V lost 2 bases and J lost 2, with 13 bases in between. CDR3 in amino acids: CASSQRVGDGNQPQHF. CDR3 DNA sequence: TGTGCCAGCAGCCAAAGGGTAGGGGATGGCAATCAGCCCCAGCATTTT.

This clonotype was seen repeatedly, ten times or more. V and J are TRBV12-3 or TRBV12-4 and TRBJ2-5, with D hard to call. V lost 1 base and J 5 bases, leaving 8 bases between the germline ends. CDR3 length: 13 amino acids. CDR3 nucleotides: TGTGCCAGCAGTTTAGGGTCTGGGGAGACCCAGTACTTC. The encoded protein is CASSLGSGETQYF.

This clonotype has just a few counts. The V gene is TRBV5-5, the J gene TRBJ2-2; perhaps TRBD1 as D (6 bases). Trimming stripped 3 bases from V and 4 bases from J, with 10 bases between. CDR1 and CDR2 (germline): SGHKS, YYEKEE (reference sequence). The CDR3 is 14 residues long. The CDR3 DNA reads TGTGCCAGCAGCTCTCAGGGGACCACCGGGGAGCTGTTTTTT. This gives the protein CASSSQGTTGELFF.

This clonotype was picked up many times. This chain uses TRBV2 with TRBJ2-3; D gene ambiguous. V dropped 3 bases and J dropped 1 base, with 8 bases sitting between them. Germline V gene lookup returns CDR1 SNHLY and CDR2 FYNNEI. The CDR3 is 14 residues long. The CDR3 nucleotides read TGTGCCAGCAGTGACCGTTTGGGCACAGATACGCAGTATTTT. Amino acids: CASSDRLGTDTQYF.

The chain is built from TRBV30 and TRBJ1-3, with 7 bases matching TRBD1. The V gene's germline CDR1 is GTSNPN and CDR2 SVGIG (reference sequence). This CDR3 has 13 residues. Trimming at V came to 3 bases and at J to 2 bases, leaving 1 base not matched to a gene. The CDR3 DNA sequence: TGTGCCTGGAGGACAGGGCCTGGAAACACCATATATTTT. Translated: CAWRTGPGNTIYF.

The chain links TRBV27 to TRBJ1-5; D gene unclear. The CDR3 is 14 residues long. V lost 2 bases and J 4 bases, leaving 9 bases between the germline ends. Per germline, CDR1 MNHEY and CDR2 SMNVEV (reference sequence). CDR3 nucleotides: TGTGCCAGCAGTTTAACCGCACGAAATCAGCCCCAGCATTTT. Translation: CASSLTARNQPQHF.

This clonotype was seen more than once but under ten times. This rearrangement joins TRBV3-1 to TRBJ1-2; 8 bases line up with TRBD1. The ends lost 3 bases at V and 0 bases at J; junction bases unmatched: 3. This CDR3 has 15 residues. Germline values: CDR1 LGHDT, CDR2 YNNKEL (reference sequence). In DNA form, the CDR3 reads TGTGCCAGCAGCCAGGACAGGGCTACTAACTATGGCTACACCTTC. It translates to CASSQDRATNYGYTF.

This clonotype was recorded at least ten times. This chain connects TRBV27 to TRBJ2-1, with D perhaps TRBD2 (5 bases). Deletions cut 4 bases from V and 6 bases from J, with 7 bases between. The CDR3 consists of 12 residues. CDR1 and CDR2 (germline): MNHEY, SMNVEV (reference sequence). CDR3 in amino acids: CASSSGSNEQFF. In nucleotides, the CDR3 is TGTGCCAGCAGTTCGGGATCCAATGAGCAGTTCTTC.

This clonotype was observed many times. The CDR3 coding sequence is TGTGCCAGCAGTTTGAGGGTCCCCACTGAAGCTTTCTTT. This codes for CASSLRVPTEAFF. The rearrangement links TRBV28 to TRBJ1-1, with unresolved D. With 3 bases removed from V and 4 bases from J, the gap between germline ends came to 9 bases. Germline V gene sequence: CDR1 MDHEN, CDR2 SYDVKM. There are 13 residues in the CDR3.

This sequence joins TRBV28 and TRBJ1-4; tentatively, D is TRBD1 (6 bases). Trimming took off 8 bases at V and 5 bases at J, with 18 bases between the two ends. The germline CDR1 and CDR2 sequences are MDHEN and SYDVKM. The CDR3 runs 15 residues. The CDR3 nucleotides are TGTGCCAGCTCGGTACGAACAGGGATGAATGAAAAACTGTTTTTT. Translating it yields CASSVRTGMNEKLFF. Variable domain in full (rest from reference TRBV28 and TRBJ1-4): DVKVTQSSRYLVKRTGEKVFLECVQDMDHENMFWYRQDPGLGLRLIYFSYDVKMKEKGDIPEGYSVSREKKERFSLILESASTNQTSMYLCASSVRTGMNEKLFFGSGTQLSVL.

The table lists this clonotype with many counts. The chain combines TRBV28 with TRBJ1-1; D possibly corresponds to TRBD1 (5 bases). V lost 5 bases and J 4 bases, leaving 17 bases between the germline ends. This CDR3 region has 15 residues. CDR1 MDHEN and CDR2 SYDVKM come from the germline V gene. The CDR3 sequence is CASSENQAGGTEAFF. The DNA of the CDR3 is TGTGCCAGCAGTGAGAATCAGGCTGGGGGCACTGAAGCTTTCTTT.

This clonotype was seen ten or more times. The chain employs TRBV2 and TRBJ1-1, with no clear D. There are 11 residues in the CDR3. Trimming removed 8 bases at V and 6 bases at J, with 10 bases between. CDR1 is SNHLY and CDR2 is FYNNEI in the germline V gene. CDR3 sequence: CASGQGSEAFF. As DNA, the CDR3 is TGTGCCAGCGGGCAAGGATCTGAAGCTTTCTTT.